Shown below are 10 T cell receptor beta chains from a single sample sequenced in a study of blood T cell repertoires in COVID-19. The repertoire was sequenced with immunoSEQ multiplex PCR; TCRdb's copy has only in-frame clones and lacks some. This sample carries 450,000 or so clones, 80% to 90% of them seen once, and the ten largest clones take roughly 0.84%. Sequences were obtained from peripheral blood. The receptors stem from a man aged 18 to 29 with COVID-19, enrolled during active disease.

The chain uses TRBV5-4 and TRBJ2-1; 7 bases are shared with TRBD2. Germline CDR1 reads SGHNT; CDR2 reads YYREEE (reference sequence). Trimming cost V 7 bases and J 6 bases; bases outside gene matches: 13. The CDR3 length is 15 residues. The CDR3 DNA follows: TGTGCCAGCCGGGGAGGCGGGAGCCGGAGCAATGAGCAGTTCTTC. The encoded protein is CASRGGGSRSNEQFF.

The chain employs TRBV19 and TRBJ2-1; D unresolved. V shed 4 bases and J shed 6 bases, with 10 bases lying between them. CDR1 LNHDA and CDR2 SQIVND come from the germline V gene (reference sequence). The CDR3 loop spans 13 amino acids. The CDR3 loop is CASSRAHLNEQFF. CDR3 nucleotide sequence: TGTGCCAGTAGTAGGGCCCACCTCAATGAGCAGTTCTTC.

This chain joins TRBV4-1 and TRBJ2-1; D may be TRBD2 (7 bases). Germline V gene sequence: CDR1 MGHRA, CDR2 YSYEKL. The CDR3 is 17 amino acids. Trimming stripped 1 base from V and 0 bases from J, with 13 bases between. The CDR3 DNA is TGCGCCAGCAGCCAAGCGGGGGGCCTTAGCTCCTACAATGAGCAGTTCTTC. This sequence encodes CASSQAGGLSSYNEQFF.

The rearrangement links TRBV6-1 to TRBJ1-1; D ambiguous. The germline gives CDR1 MNHNS, CDR2 SASEGT. This CDR3 has 13 residues. V was shortened by 1 base and J by 1 base, with 4 bases between the two germline ends. CDR3 nucleotides: TGTGCCAGCAGTGAAGGGGCGAACACTGAAGCTTTCTTT. It yields the protein CASSEGANTEAFF.

The chain combines TRBV6-5 with TRBJ2-7; TRBD1 matches at 7 bases. Germline V CDR1 and CDR2: MNHEY, SVGAGI. CDR3 length equals 15 residues. The V gene end was trimmed by 6 bases and the J gene end by 2 bases; junction bases not matched to a gene: 10. CDR3 residues: CASRLTGTAAYEQYF. Written as DNA, the CDR3 is TGTGCCAGCAGACTAACCGGGACAGCAGCCTACGAGCAGTACTTC.

The rearrangement links TRBV27 to TRBJ2-7; D may be TRBD2 (6 bases). This CDR3 has 14 residues. V lost 2 bases and J lost 7, with 15 bases in between. Germline lookup yields CDR1 MNHEY and CDR2 SMNVEV (reference sequence). For the CDR3, the DNA is TGTGCCAGCAGTTTAGCGGGACTCTCCCTGGAGCAGTACTTC. This translates into CASSLAGLSLEQYF.

J is TRBJ1-6 and V is TRBV5-1, with 7 bases lining up with TRBD1. Trimming at V came to 3 bases and at J to 10 bases, leaving 7 bases not matched to a gene. This CDR3 comprises 14 residues. Germline CDR1 reads SGHRS; CDR2 reads YFSETQ. The CDR3 DNA reads as TGCGCCAGCAGCTCGCGAACAGGGGCCTCACCCCTCCACTTT. Its translation is CASSSRTGASPLHF.

V gene TRBV2 combines with J gene TRBJ1-5; 7 bases are a match to TRBD1. The V and J ends lost 7 bases and 2 bases, in that order; junction bases with no gene match: 8. From germline, CDR1 is SNHLY and CDR2 FYNNEI. The CDR3 spans 15 residues. This CDR3 is CASTERRGGNQPQHF. The CDR3 DNA follows: TGTGCCAGCACTGAGCGCAGGGGGGGCAATCAGCCCCAGCATTTT.

J is TRBJ2-1 and V is TRBV4-1, with 11 bases identical to TRBD2. Germline CDR1 MGHRA, CDR2 YSYEKL. The V and J ends lost 1 base and 9 bases, in that order; junction bases with no gene match: 8. The CDR3 is 16 residues long. The CDR3 nucleotides read TGCGCCAGCAGCCAAGGGTTAGCGGGAGGGCCGGGTGAGCAGTTCTTC. Translating gives CASSQGLAGGPGEQFF.

The gene calls are TRBV30 and TRBJ1-2; 7 positions agree with TRBD1. This CDR3 is built from 15 residues. CDR1 GTSNPN and CDR2 SVGIG come from the germline V gene (reference sequence). With 0 bases clipped from V and 10 bases from J, the junction kept 14 bases outside the gene matches. CDR3 loop: CAWSVPQTGHPDYTF. CDR3 sequence (DNA): TGTGCCTGGAGTGTACCACAGACAGGGCACCCGGACTACACCTTC. Together with reference TRBV30 and TRBJ1-2, the CDR3 gives the full variable domain: SQTIHQWPATLVQPVGSPLSLECTVEGTSNPNLYWYRQAAGRGLQLLFYSVGIGQISSEVPQNLSASRPQDRQFILSSKKLLLSDSGFYLCAWSVPQTGHPDYTFGSGTRLTVV.